Below are 21 T cell receptor beta chains sequenced from a single sample in a study of glioma-infiltrating T cells. Amplification of TCR alpha and beta CDR3 regions from RNA used iRepertoire nested multiplex PCR. MiXCR was run by TCRdb on the multiplex PCR reads, yielding one entry per CDR3 protein. The sample shows roughly 200,000 distinct CDR3 sequences, around 45% of them seen only once. Sequenced: glioma tissue, nonneoplastic brain tissue, or PBMCs (not recorded which). These receptors all come from a human donor with low-grade glioma or glioblastoma, undergoing nonglioma brain surgery, or in good health (not recorded which).

On this clonotype: A much bigger clone sits one base away, suggesting this may be a read error. The chain couples TRBV3-1 to TRBJ1-1, with 9 bases identical to TRBD1. Unmatched junction bases numbered 6, after V lost 3 bases and J lost 7 bases. The CDR3 is made up of 14 amino acids. The V gene's germline CDR1 is LGHDT and CDR2 YNNKEL (reference sequence). As DNA, the CDR3 is TGTGCCAGCAGCCAGCTCACAGGGGGCTATGAAGCTTTCTTT. Its translation is CASSQLTGGYEAFF. Based on the CDR3 plus reference TRBV3-1 and TRBJ1-1, the full variable domain is DTAVSQTPKYLVTQMGNDKSIKCEQNLGHDTMYWYKQDSKKFLKIMFSYNNKELIINETVPNRFSPKSPDKAHLNLHINSLELGDSAVYFCASSQLTGGYEAFFGQGTRLTVV.

This clonotype was recorded at least ten times. The gene calls are TRBV28 and TRBJ2-1; 8 bases agree with TRBD1. The J segment lost 6 bases and the V segment lost 6 bases, leaving 13 bases of the junction unmatched. This CDR3 has 16 amino acids. Germline-derived CDR1 and CDR2 are MDHEN and SYDVKM. CDR3 DNA sequence: TGTGCCAGCAGGTACTTCCGGACAGGGCATCTCAATGAGCAGTTCTTC. Its protein is CASRYFRTGHLNEQFF.

The chain joins TRBV29-1 to TRBJ1-1; the D gene is possibly TRBD1 (6 bases). The germline V gene has CDR1 SQVTM and CDR2 ANQGSEA. The CDR3 sequence is 14 residues long. The V end was cut by 4 bases, the J end by 3 bases, with 15 bases between. Written as DNA, the CDR3 is TGCAGCGTTGTCTACAGGGCAGCGCACACTGAAGCTTTCTTT. This codes for CSVVYRAAHTEAFF.

This clonotype appeared a single time. One junction end disagrees with the germline gene, perhaps due to a read error. V and J are TRBV27 and TRBJ2-7; tentatively, D is TRBD1 or TRBD2 (5 bases each). CDR3 length equals 14 residues. Germline assignment: CDR1 MNHEY and CDR2 SMNVEV (reference sequence). CDR3 protein: CASSTPGPVYERYF. CDR3 nucleotides: TGTGCCAGCAGTACTCCGGGGCCCGTATACGAGCGGTACTTC.

There are a few counts of this clonotype. This chain uses TRBV12-3 or TRBV12-4 with TRBJ1-2, with TRBD1 matching over 7 bases. Germline trimming cut 6 bases from V and 6 bases from J; bases unmatched to any gene: 16. The CDR3 runs 16 residues. The CDR3, as DNA: TGTGCCAGCAGCCAATCTTTTACTTCCACAGGGGATGGCTACACCTTC. Its translation: CASSQSFTSTGDGYTF.

The V gene is TRBV19, the J gene TRBJ2-1, with D perhaps matching TRBD1 (6 bases). The CDR3 loop spans 12 amino acids. The germline CDR1 and CDR2 sequences are LNHDA and SQIVND (reference sequence). V lost 10 bases and J 6 bases, leaving 13 bases between the germline ends. CDR3 sequence reads: CATQGPCNEQFF. In DNA form, the CDR3 reads TGTGCCACTCAGGGGCCATGCAATGAGCAGTTCTTC.

This clonotype was recorded at least ten times. This chain links TRBV28 with TRBJ2-7; TRBD2 is a possible D gene (5 bases). The V gene lost 5 bases and the J gene lost 4 bases, with 12 bases spanning the gap. Germline V gives CDR1 MDHEN, CDR2 SYDVKM. The CDR3 sequence is 13 residues long. The CDR3 nucleotides read TGTGCCAGCAGTCCCCGGGAAAAATACGAGCAGTACTTC. As protein: CASSPREKYEQYF.

This clonotype was seen at least ten times. V usage is TRBV20-1 and J usage is TRBJ1-1; TRBD1 matches 9 bases. With 5 bases clipped from V and 7 bases from J, the junction kept 8 bases outside the gene matches. CDR3 length equals 13 residues. Per germline, CDR1 DFQATT and CDR2 SNEGSKA (reference sequence). The CDR3 loop reads CSAYTGGRLEAFF. CDR3 DNA sequence: TGCAGTGCTTATACAGGGGGCCGACTTGAAGCTTTCTTT.

This clonotype was recorded once. A much larger clone differs from this one at a single base, so this may be a read error. The V and J genes are TRBV28 and TRBJ2-7; weak D call: TRBD2 (5 bases). Germline-derived CDR1 and CDR2 are MDHEN and SYDVKM. This CDR3 has 14 residues. V was pared by 2 bases and J by 7 bases, with 15 bases between. The CDR3 region has the DNA TGTGCCAGCAGTTTAAGGCCTAGCTGGATTGAGCAGTACTTC. Protein product: CASSLRPSWIEQYF.

In regard to this clonotype: Just one base apart from a much larger clone, this may be a read error. The chain employs TRBV7-8 and TRBJ2-3; D not certain. CDR1 is SGHVS, CDR2 FQNEAQ, per germline. V lost 1 base and J lost 5, with 10 bases in between. The CDR3 extends over 14 amino acids. The CDR3 loop is CASSLVALGDTQYF. The CDR3 nucleotides are TGTGCCAGCAGCTTAGTTGCCCTAGGAGATACGCAGTATTTT.

This chain connects TRBV7-9 to TRBJ2-5; D might be TRBD2 (5 bases). V lost 4 bases to trimming and J lost 5 bases, with 14 bases between them. CDR3 length equals 14 residues. Germline loops: CDR1 SEHNR, CDR2 FQNEAQ (reference sequence). The CDR3 coding sequence is TGTGCCAGCAGCTCGACCGGGGAATGGGAGACCCAGTACTTC. Residues: CASSSTGEWETQYF.

Concerning this clonotype itself: This may come from a read error, since a much larger clone is one base off. V is TRBV20-1 and J is TRBJ2-3, with 7 positions matching TRBD2. Germline trimming cut 1 base from V and 8 bases from J; bases unmatched to any gene: 9. The germline V gene encodes CDR1 DFQATT and CDR2 SNEGSKA (reference sequence). The CDR3 has 14 amino acids. The CDR3 loop reads CSARVSMGEGTQYF. CDR3 nucleotides: TGCAGTGCTAGAGTTTCCATGGGGGAGGGTACGCAGTATTTT.

On this clonotype: Just one base apart from a much larger clone, this may be a read error. The gene calls are TRBV2 and TRBJ2-1; 9 nucleotides agree with TRBD2. CDR3 length: 16 amino acids. Germline V CDR1 and CDR2: SNHLY, FYNNEI. J was trimmed by 12 bases and V by 5 bases; bases with no gene match: 17. Written as DNA, the CDR3 is TGTGCCAGCAGTCCAAAGCCTAGCGGGGTCAGACATGGGCAGTTCTTC. It specifies CASSPKPSGVRHGQFF. The variable domain in full, with the rest retrieved from reference TRBV2 and TRBJ2-1, is EPEVTQTPSHQVTQMGQEVILRCVPISNHLYFYWYRQILGQKVEFLVSFYNNEISEKSEIFDDQFSVERPDGSNFTLKIRSTKLEDSAMYFCASSPKPSGVRHGQFFGPGTRLTVL.

This clonotype was detected a few times. The chain uses TRBV3-1 and TRBJ2-5; D may be TRBD1 or TRBD2 (6 bases each). The V and J ends lost 3 bases and 3 bases respectively, with 11 bases between them. The CDR3 length is 14 residues. Per the germline V gene, CDR1 is LGHDT and CDR2 is YNNKEL (reference sequence). CDR3 sequence: CASSQWGDKETQYF. For the CDR3, the DNA is TGTGCCAGCAGCCAGTGGGGGGACAAAGAGACCCAGTACTTC.

This clonotype was counted many times. The chain has TRBV2 and TRBJ2-3; tentative D call: TRBD2 (5 bases). The length of the CDR3 is 17 residues. V gave up 0 bases and J gave up 0 bases, with 13 bases separating them. Germline values: CDR1 SNHLY, CDR2 FYNNEI. CDR3 nucleotide sequence: TGTGCCAGCAGTGAAGCCGGGAAAGGAGTCAGCACAGATACGCAGTATTTT. It yields the protein CASSEAGKGVSTDTQYF.

This clonotype has a count of ten or more. The rearrangement links TRBV27 to TRBJ2-5; D gene unclear. Trimming took off 4 bases at V and 1 base at J, with 10 bases between the two ends. Germline CDR1 is MNHEY and CDR2 is SMNVEV (reference sequence). The CDR3 runs to 14 residues. The CDR3 sequence: CASSSINFQETQYF. CDR3 coding DNA: TGTGCCAGCAGTTCCATCAACTTCCAAGAGACCCAGTACTTC.

This clonotype was found many times. The chain joins TRBV20-1 to TRBJ2-7; D is uncertain. The CDR3 contains 14 residues. The V gene lost 1 base and the J gene lost 8 bases, with 18 bases spanning the gap. Germline V CDR1 and CDR2: DFQATT, SNEGSKA (reference sequence). The CDR3 here is CSARVDGNSPQQYF. DNA of the CDR3: TGCAGTGCTAGAGTGGATGGGAACTCCCCTCAGCAGTACTTC.

This clonotype has only a few counts. The V call is TRBV10-2, the J call TRBJ2-1, with 7 nucleotides matching TRBD1. Unmatched junction bases numbered 3, after V lost 0 bases and J lost 1 base. In germline, CDR1 is WSHSY, CDR2 SAAADI. CDR3 size: 16 residues. This CDR3 is CASSESTGVSYNEQFF. DNA of the CDR3: TGCGCCAGCAGTGAGTCAACAGGGGTATCCTACAATGAGCAGTTCTTC.

The chain has TRBV5-1 and TRBJ2-2, with 9 bases lining up with TRBD1. The CDR3 sequence is 16 residues long. V shed 0 bases, J shed 7 bases, and the junction held 7 bases outside the gene matches. The germline V gene encodes CDR1 SGHRS and CDR2 YFSETQ. The CDR3 DNA reads TGCGCCAGCAGCTTGGACAGGGACAGGGCCAACGGGGAGCTGTTTTTT. It codes for CASSLDRDRANGELFF.

This clonotype was picked up many times. The rearrangement uses TRBV28 and TRBJ1-5; D may be TRBD1 (5 bases). V lost 6 bases and J lost 4, with 10 bases in between. The CDR3 consists of 13 residues. Germline V gene sequence: CDR1 MDHEN, CDR2 SYDVKM. CDR3 DNA: TGTGCCAGCAGAAACTACAGGAATCAGCCCCAGCATTTT. Protein product: CASRNYRNQPQHF.

The rearrangement joins TRBV6-2 or TRBV6-3 to TRBJ1-2; tentatively, D is TRBD1 (6 bases). Trimming removed 9 bases from V and 4 bases from J, with 15 bases in between. The germline V gene encodes CDR1 MNHEY and CDR2 SVGEGT. This CDR3 spans 13 amino acids. Here the CDR3 reads CARSTGQGYGYTF. DNA of the CDR3: TGTGCCAGAAGTACGGGACAAGGCTATGGCTACACCTTC.